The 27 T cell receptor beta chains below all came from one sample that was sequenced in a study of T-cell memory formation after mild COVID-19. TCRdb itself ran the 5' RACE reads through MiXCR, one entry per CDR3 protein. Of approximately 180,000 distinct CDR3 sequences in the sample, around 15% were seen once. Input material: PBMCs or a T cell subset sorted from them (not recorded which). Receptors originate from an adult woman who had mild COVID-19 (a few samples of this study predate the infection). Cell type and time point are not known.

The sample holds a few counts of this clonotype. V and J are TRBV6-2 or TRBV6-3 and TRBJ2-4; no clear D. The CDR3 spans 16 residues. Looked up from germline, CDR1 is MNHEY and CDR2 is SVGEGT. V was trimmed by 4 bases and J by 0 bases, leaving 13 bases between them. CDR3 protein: CASSFSDLLAKNIQYF. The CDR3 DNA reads TGTGCCAGCAGTTTCTCAGACCTTTTAGCCAAAAACATTCAGTACTTC.

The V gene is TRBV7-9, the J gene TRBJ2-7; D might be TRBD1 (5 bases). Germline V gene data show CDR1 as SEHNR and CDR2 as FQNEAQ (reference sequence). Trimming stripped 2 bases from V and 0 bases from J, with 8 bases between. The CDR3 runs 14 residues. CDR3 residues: CASSLQGGSYEQYF. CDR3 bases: TGTGCCAGCAGCTTACAGGGTGGCTCCTACGAGCAGTACTTC.

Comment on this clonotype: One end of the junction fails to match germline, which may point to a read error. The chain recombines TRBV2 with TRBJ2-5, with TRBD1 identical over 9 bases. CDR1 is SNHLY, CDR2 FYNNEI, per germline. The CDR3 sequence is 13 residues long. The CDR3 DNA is TGTGCCAGCAGTGAGGACCTACAGGGGGCCCTAGCCTTC. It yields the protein CASSEDLQGALAF.

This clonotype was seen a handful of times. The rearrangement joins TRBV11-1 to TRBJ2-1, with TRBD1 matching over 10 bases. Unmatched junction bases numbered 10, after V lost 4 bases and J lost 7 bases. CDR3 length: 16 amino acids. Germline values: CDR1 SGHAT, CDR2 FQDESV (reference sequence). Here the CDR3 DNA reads TGTGCCAGCAGCTCGAAGGCCGGGACAGGGGCGAATGAGCAGTTCTTC. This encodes CASSSKAGTGANEQFF.

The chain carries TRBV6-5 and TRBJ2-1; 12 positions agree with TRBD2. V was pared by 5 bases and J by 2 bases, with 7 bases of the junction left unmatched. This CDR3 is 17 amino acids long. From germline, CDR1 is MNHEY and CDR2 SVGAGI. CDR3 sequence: CASSPLLAGGTYNEQFF. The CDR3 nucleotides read TGTGCCAGCAGTCCACTTCTAGCGGGAGGGACCTACAATGAGCAGTTCTTC.

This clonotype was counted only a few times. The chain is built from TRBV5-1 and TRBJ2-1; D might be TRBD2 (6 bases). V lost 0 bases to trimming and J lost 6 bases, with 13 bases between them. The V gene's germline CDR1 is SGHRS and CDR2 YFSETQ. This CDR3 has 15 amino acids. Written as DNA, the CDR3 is TGCGCCAGCAGCTTGGATCCGGGGGACCCCAATGAGCAGTTCTTC. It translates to CASSLDPGDPNEQFF.

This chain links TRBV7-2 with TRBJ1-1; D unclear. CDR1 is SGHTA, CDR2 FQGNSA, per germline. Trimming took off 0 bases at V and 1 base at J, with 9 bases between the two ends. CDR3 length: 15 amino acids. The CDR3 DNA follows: TGTGCCAGCAGCTTAGCATGGAGCAGGAACACTGAAGCTTTCTTT. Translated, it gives CASSLAWSRNTEAFF.

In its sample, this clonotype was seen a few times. The CDR3 protein is CASSSRLVSNIQYF. CDR3 nucleotide sequence: TGTGCCAGCAGTTCCAGACTAGTATCGAACATTCAGTACTTC. The V and J genes are TRBV27 and TRBJ2-4, with TRBD2 as a possible D gene (6 bases). This CDR3 has 14 amino acids. V was shortened by 4 bases and J by 7 bases, with 14 bases between the two germline ends. Germline values: CDR1 MNHEY, CDR2 SMNVEV (reference sequence).

In DNA form, the CDR3 reads TGTGCCAGCAGCTCTTTCAGGGGCCTTAATGAAAAACTGTTTTTT. This encodes CASSSFRGLNEKLFF. This chain joins TRBV7-8 and TRBJ1-4; the D gene is possibly TRBD1 (6 bases). Trimming left V 4 bases short and J 4 bases short, with 13 bases between. This CDR3 is 15 amino acids long. The V gene's germline CDR1 is SGHVS and CDR2 FQNEAQ.

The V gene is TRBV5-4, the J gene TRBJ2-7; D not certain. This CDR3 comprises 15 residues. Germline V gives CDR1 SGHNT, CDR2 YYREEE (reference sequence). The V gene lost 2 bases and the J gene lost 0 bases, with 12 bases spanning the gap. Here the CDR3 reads CASSFDRQISYEQYF. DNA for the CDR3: TGTGCCAGCAGCTTTGATCGTCAGATCTCCTACGAGCAGTACTTC. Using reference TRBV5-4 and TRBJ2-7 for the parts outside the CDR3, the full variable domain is ETGVTQSPTHLIKTRGQQVTLRCSSQSGHNTVSWYQQALGQGPQFIFQYYREEENGRGNFPPRFSGLQFPNYSSELNVNALELDDSALYLCASSFDRQISYEQYFGPGTRLTVT.

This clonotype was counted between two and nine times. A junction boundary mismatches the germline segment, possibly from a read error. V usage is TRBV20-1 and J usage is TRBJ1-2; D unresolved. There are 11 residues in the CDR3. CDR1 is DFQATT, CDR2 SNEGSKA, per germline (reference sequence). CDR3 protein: CSALSIDTAAF. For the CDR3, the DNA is TGCAGTGCTCTCTCCATAGATACCGCTGCCTTC.

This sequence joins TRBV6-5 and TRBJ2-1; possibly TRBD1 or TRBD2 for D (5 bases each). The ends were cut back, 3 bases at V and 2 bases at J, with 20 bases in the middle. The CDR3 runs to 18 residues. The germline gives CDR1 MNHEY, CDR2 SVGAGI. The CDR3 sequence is CASSYLASTGIPYNEQFF. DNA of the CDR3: TGTGCCAGCAGTTATCTAGCCTCCACAGGCATTCCCTACAATGAGCAGTTCTTC.

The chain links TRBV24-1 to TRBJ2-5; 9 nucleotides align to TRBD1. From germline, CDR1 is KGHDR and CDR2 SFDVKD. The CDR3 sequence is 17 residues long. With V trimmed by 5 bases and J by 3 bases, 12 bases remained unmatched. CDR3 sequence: CATSGGLCTGGKETQYF. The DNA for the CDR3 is TGTGCCACCAGTGGAGGTCTCTGTACAGGGGGCAAAGAGACCCAGTACTTC.

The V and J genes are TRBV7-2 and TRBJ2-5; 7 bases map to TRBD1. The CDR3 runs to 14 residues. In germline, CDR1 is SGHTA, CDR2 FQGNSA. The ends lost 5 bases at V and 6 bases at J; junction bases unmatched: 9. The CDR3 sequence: CASSPQTGRQTQYF. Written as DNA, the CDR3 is TGTGCCAGCAGCCCCCAGACAGGGCGGCAGACCCAGTACTTC.

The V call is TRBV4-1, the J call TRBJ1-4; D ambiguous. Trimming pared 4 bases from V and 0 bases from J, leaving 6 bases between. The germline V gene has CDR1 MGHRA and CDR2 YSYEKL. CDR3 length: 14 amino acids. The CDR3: CASSPLPTNEKLFF. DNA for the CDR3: TGCGCCAGCAGCCCCCTCCCAACTAATGAAAAACTGTTTTTT.

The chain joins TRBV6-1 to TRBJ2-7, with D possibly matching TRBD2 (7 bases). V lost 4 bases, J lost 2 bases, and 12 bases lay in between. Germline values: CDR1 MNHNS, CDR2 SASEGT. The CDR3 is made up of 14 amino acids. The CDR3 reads CASSARGGPYEQYF. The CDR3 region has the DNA TGTGCCAGCAGTGCGAGGGGGGGACCCTACGAGCAGTACTTC.

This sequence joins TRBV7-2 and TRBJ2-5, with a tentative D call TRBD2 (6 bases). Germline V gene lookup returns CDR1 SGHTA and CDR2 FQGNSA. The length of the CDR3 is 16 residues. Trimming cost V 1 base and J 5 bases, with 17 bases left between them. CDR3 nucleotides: TGTGCCAGCAGCTTAGGGGGGACTGGCCCGGGGGAGACCCAGTACTTC. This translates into CASSLGGTGPGETQYF.

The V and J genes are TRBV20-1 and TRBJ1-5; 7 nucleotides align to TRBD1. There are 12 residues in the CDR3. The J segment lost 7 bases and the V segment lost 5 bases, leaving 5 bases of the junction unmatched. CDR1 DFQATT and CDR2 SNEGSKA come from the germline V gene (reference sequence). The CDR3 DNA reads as TGCAGTGCTCCAGGGGGTGGGCAGCCCCAGCATTTT. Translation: CSAPGGGQPQHF.

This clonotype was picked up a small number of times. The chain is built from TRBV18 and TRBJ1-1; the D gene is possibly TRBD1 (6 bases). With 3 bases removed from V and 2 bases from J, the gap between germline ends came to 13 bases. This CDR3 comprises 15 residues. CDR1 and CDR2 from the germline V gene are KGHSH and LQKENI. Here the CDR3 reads CASSPNRDPNTEAFF. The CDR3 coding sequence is TGTGCCAGCTCACCGAACAGGGACCCCAACACTGAAGCTTTCTTT. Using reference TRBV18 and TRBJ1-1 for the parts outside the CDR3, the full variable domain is NAGVMQNPRHLVRRRGQEARLRCSPMKGHSHVYWYRQLPEEGLKFMVYLQKENIIDESGMPKERFSAEFPKEGPSILRIQQVVRGDSAAYFCASSPNRDPNTEAFFGQGTRLTVV.

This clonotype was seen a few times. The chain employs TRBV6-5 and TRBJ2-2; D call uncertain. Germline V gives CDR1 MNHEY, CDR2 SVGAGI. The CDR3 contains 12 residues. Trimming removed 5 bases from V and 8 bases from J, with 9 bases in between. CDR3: CASSRAKGELFF. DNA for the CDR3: TGTGCCAGCAGTAGAGCGAAAGGGGAGCTGTTTTTT.

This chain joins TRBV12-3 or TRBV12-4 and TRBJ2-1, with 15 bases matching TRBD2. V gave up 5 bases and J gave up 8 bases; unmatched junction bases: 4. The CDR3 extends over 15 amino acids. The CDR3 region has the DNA TGTGCCAGCAGTCCGGGACTAGCGGGAGGTTATGAGCAGTTCTTC. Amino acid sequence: CASSPGLAGGYEQFF.

CDR3 nucleotides: TGCCCGGGGGGCGGCTACCCGCAGTATTTT. Its protein product is CPGGGYPQYF. The chain couples TRBV20-1 to TRBJ2-3; D may be TRBD2 (7 bases). Germline V gene lookup returns CDR1 DFQATT and CDR2 SNEGSKA (reference sequence). The CDR3 consists of 10 residues.

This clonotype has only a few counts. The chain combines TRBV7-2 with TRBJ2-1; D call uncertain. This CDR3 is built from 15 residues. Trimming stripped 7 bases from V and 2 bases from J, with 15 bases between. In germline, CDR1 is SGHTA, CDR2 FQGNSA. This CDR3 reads CASKRRSGAYNEQFF. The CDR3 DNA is TGTGCCAGCAAACGCCGTAGTGGAGCCTACAATGAGCAGTTCTTC. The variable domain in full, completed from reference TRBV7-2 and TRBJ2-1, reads GAGVSQSPSNKVTEKGKDVELRCDPISGHTALYWYRQSLGQGLEFLIYFQGNSAPDKSGLPSDRFSAERTGGSVSTLTIQRTQQEDSAVYLCASKRRSGAYNEQFFGPGTRLTVL.

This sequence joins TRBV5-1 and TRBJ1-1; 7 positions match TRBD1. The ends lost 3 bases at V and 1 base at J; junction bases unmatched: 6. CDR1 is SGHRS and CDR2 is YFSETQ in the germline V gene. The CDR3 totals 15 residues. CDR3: CASSSKGAGNTEAFF. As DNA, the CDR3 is TGCGCCAGCAGCTCCAAGGGGGCAGGGAACACTGAAGCTTTCTTT.

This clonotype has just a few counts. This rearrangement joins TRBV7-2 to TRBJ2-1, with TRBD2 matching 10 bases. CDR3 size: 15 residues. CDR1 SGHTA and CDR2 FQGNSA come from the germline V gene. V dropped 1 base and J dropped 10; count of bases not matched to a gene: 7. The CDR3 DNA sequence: TGTGCCAGCAGCTTAGGGCTAGCGGGAGTAGGGGAGCAGTTCTTC. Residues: CASSLGLAGVGEQFF.

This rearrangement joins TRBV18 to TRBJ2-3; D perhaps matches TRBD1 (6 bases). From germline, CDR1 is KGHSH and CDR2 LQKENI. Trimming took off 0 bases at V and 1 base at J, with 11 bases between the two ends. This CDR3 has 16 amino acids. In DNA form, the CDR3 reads TGTGCCAGCTCACCACCCTCAGGGGTGGGCACAGATACGCAGTATTTT. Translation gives CASSPPSGVGTDTQYF.

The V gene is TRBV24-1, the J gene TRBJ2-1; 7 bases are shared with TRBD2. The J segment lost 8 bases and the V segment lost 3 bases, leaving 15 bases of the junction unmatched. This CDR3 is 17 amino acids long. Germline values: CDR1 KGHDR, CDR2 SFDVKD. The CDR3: CATSDTTGDYASDEQFF. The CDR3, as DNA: TGTGCCACCAGTGATACAACCGGGGACTATGCCTCGGATGAGCAGTTCTTC.